The TCR beta chain described here comes from a study of control samples from healthy donors and cancer patients. The protocol was immunoSEQ multiplex PCR, while the TCRdb copy is restricted to in-frame clones and leaves out a portion. The sample has some 120,000 clones, more than 75% seen once. This CDR3 comprises 15 residues. Germline CDR1 WNHNN, CDR2 SYGVQD (reference sequence). V lost 7 bases to trimming and J lost 5 bases; unmatched junction nucleotides: 11. The chain has TRBV10-1 and TRBJ2-7, with 10 bases that match TRBD1. Sequencing input: blood. The receptor comes from a man aged 35 to 55 in good health. In nucleotides, the CDR3 is TGCGCCAGCACCGAAGGGGGACAGGGGATCAACGAGCAGTACTTC. It codes for CASTEGGQGINEQYF.